This TCR beta chain was identified in a study of T cell responses to AZD1222 COVID-19 vaccine. On the study more broadly: Second-dose timings of about 4 or about 12 weeks were pooled.

The data were produced by immunoSEQ multiplex PCR, yet TCRdb's version contains in-frame clones alone and is incomplete. Of fewer than 150,000 clones in the sample, 85% to 95% were seen once. Germline-derived CDR1 and CDR2 are SGHTA and FQGNSA. The V gene lost 1 base and the J gene lost 5 bases, with 6 bases spanning the gap. CDR3 size: 13 residues. Regarding this clone: The antigen is unknown. Other nucleotide sequences from this sample produce the same CDR3.

Study-wide points: Spike-specific TCR breadth and depth were elevated following two AZD1222 doses. Nearly half of spike-specific TCRs reportedly go after variant regions that carry no mutations. Baseline serology detected seropositivity in only six or seven AZD1222 recipients.

The sample was peripheral blood, taken on day 0 of AZD1222 vaccination. The J gene is TRBJ2-1, the V gene TRBV7-2; D remains unclear. This TCR derives from an adult in good health. The CDR3 here is CASSLGANNEQFF. The DNA of the CDR3 is TGTGCCAGCAGCTTAGGCGCGAACAATGAGCAGTTCTTC.